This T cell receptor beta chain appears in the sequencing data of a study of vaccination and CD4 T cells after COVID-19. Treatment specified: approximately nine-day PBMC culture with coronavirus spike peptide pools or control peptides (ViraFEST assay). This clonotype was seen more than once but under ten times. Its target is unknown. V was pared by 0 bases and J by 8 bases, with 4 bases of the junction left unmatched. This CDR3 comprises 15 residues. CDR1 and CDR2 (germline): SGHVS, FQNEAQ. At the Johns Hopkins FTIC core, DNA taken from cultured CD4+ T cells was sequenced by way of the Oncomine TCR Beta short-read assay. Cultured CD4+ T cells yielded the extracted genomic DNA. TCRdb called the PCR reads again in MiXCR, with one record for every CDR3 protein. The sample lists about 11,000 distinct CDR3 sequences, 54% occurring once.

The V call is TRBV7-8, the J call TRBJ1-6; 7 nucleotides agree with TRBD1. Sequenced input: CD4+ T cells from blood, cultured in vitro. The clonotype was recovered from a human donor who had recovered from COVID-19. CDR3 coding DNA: TGTGCCAGCAGCTTAGCTGCGACAGGGTATTCACCCCTCCACTTT. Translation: CASSLAATGYSPLHF. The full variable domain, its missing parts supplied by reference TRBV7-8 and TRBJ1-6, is GAGVSQSPRYKVAKRGQDVALRCDPISGHVSLFWYQQALGQGPEFLTYFQNEAQLDKSGLPSDRFFAERPEGSVSTLKIQRTQQEDSAVYLCASSLAATGYSPLHFGNGTRLTVT.